The entry below describes one TCR beta chain. The sample holds many counts of this clonotype. What antigen it recognizes has not been identified. Per-base qualities were not stored, and no clone one base away is much larger. The CDR1 and CDR2 encoded by the germline V gene (reference sequence) are DFQATT and SNEGSKA. The CDR3 spans 17 residues, from the cysteine through the phenylalanine. Just the 51-base CDR3 DNA is kept, in frame starting at base 1. For this chain, trimming is 3 bases at the V end and 4 bases at the J end, and the number of junction bases without a gene match is 16. The time point label, as the study defines it: after trial treatment. The treatment or condition tag for this specimen amounts to: LDRT plus nivolumab, ipilimumab, low-dose cyclophosphamide and aspirin (RACIN trial). The donors took part in RACIN, a single-arm, phase I, dose-escalation trial that combined nivolumab, ipilimumab, aspirin, low-dose cyclophosphamide and low-dose radiotherapy. Patients with advanced, TIL-negative solid tumors were considered eligible.

These data originate in a study of low-dose radiotherapy and immunotherapy resistance in tumors (dated by TCRdb to between 2021 and 2024). General notes on the study: Cohort 1 received 0.5 Gy per fraction every 2 weeks, with a prescribed total PTV dose of 6.5 Gy. Every two weeks, patients got intravenous cyclophosphamide at 200 mg/m2, given one day ahead of each radiation and immunotherapy administration. Randomization of trial participants into treatment groups was not performed. In Cohort 2, 1 Gy per fraction was delivered every two weeks, for a total of 13 Gy over 26 weeks. Patients were given nivolumab as a 240 mg flat dose every two weeks and ipilimumab at 1 mg/kg every six weeks, with both drugs delivered intravenously. Starting on cycle 1 day 1, patients took 300 mg of aspirin by mouth once daily for four cycles. Eight patients were included in the translational analysis: three from the first dose cohort and the first five from the second dose cohort.

Sequencing was carried out with an Illumina HiSeq 2500. First-strand cDNA was synthesized using Superscript III and a set of TRAV- and TRBV-specific primers, so that both TCRalpha and TCRbeta chains were covered. TCRs were amplified for 20 to 25 PCR cycles with Phusion, using a constant-region primer paired with the adapter attached to the V primers. The MessageAmp II aRNA Amplification Kit was used to amplify the isolated mRNA, with in vitro transcription run for approximately 15 hours at 37 degrees C. mRNA for TCR sequencing was isolated with the Dynabeads mRNA DIRECT Purification Kit. Indexed Illumina adapters were added in a second Phusion PCR of 20 to 25 cycles, and the PCR products were purified with AMPure XP beads. In the original analysis: Custom Perl scripts pooled TCR sequences encoding the same protein, removed out-of-frame sequences and computed each clonotype's abundance. Any TCR sequence backed by just one read was left out of the analysis. The metrics used to describe the repertoires included Shannon entropy, Gini index, clonality, richness, and the frequency of TCRs shared between repertoires. TCRdb reanalyzed the raw reads on its own, using fastp at Q25 for trimming and MiXCR for clone calling, and kept in-frame beta chains. Merged by CDR3 protein, the rows form single entries marked with the most common genes and DNA. TCRdb, not the authors, supplied the V and J calls. This sample is represented by 75,000 to 95,000 distinct CDR3 sequences; 20% to 25% of them were singletons. The ten top clones hold roughly 13% of the sample.

The sample here was PBMCs, taken after low-dose radiotherapy plus immunotherapy. This receptor was taken from a female donor with ovarian cancer. The sequence joins TRBV20-1 to TRBJ2-3, with TRBD2 identical over 7 junction bases. Read as DNA, the sequence is TGCAGTGCTAGTCTGCCGGCGGGAGTGTTCTTTGCAGATACGCAGTATTTT. This codes for CSASLPAGVFFADTQYF.